This is a list of T cell receptor beta chains from one sample in a study of blood T cell repertoires in COVID-19. This table comes from immunoSEQ multiplex PCR, and its TCRdb copy is limited to in-frame clones, with some not included. The sample records about 80,000 clones, around 81% being singletons. Sequences were obtained from peripheral blood. The receptor set was obtained from a human donor in a cohort sampled during active COVID-19. CDR3s include the opening cysteine and the closing phenylalanine or tryptophan. D genes are given only for firm matches. A row's size may be missing; if present it is once, few, many or a size class.

>.|TRBV27|TRBJ1-1|TRBD1
CASSLIGGAEAFF
TGTGCCAGCAGTTTAATAGGGGGCGCGGAAGCTTTCTTT
>.|TRBV24-1|TRBJ1-2|.
CATSDGPPGYGYTF
TGTGCCACCAGTGATGGGCCTCCTGGCTATGGCTACACCTTC
>.|TRBV3-1/TRBV3-2|TRBJ2-3|.
CASSPRHDAADTQYF
TGTGCCAGCAGCCCGCGACATGATGCCGCAGATACGCAGTATTTT
>.|TRBV7-2|TRBJ1-5|.
CASSLRYGSNQPQHF
TGTGCCAGCAGCCTGCGGTACGGGAGCAATCAGCCCCAGCATTTT
>.|TRBV11-3|TRBJ2-1|.
CASTGETRDHWGDEQFF
TGTGCCAGCACGGGGGAGACACGGGACCACTGGGGGGATGAGCAGTTCTTC
>.|TRBV5-4|TRBJ1-1|.
CASSIRRNTEAFF
TGTGCCAGCAGCATCCGTAGGAACACTGAAGCTTTCTTT
>.|TRBV2|TRBJ2-6|TRBD1
CASSSTGPGANVLTF
TGTGCCAGCAGTTCGACAGGGCCCGGGGCCAACGTCCTGACTTTC
>once|TRBV5-1|TRBJ1-2|.
CASSLVTGQPFVNYGYTF
TGCGCCAGCAGCTTGGTTACAGGACAGCCCTTCGTTAACTATGGCTACACCTTC
>.|TRBV5-1|TRBJ1-3|.
CASSPGNSGNTIYF
TGCGCCAGCAGCCCAGGGAACTCTGGAAACACCATATATTTT
>.|TRBV5-5|TRBJ2-2|.
CASSLSSRANTGELFF
TGTGCCAGCAGCTTATCCTCCAGGGCCAACACCGGGGAGCTGTTTTTT
>once|TRBV5-1|TRBJ2-1|TRBD2
CASSLGPRAGGINSYNEQFF
TGCGCCAGCAGCTTGGGTCCGCGAGCGGGAGGGATCAATTCCTACAATGAGCAGTTCTTC
>.|TRBV5-8|TRBJ1-5|TRBD1
CASTLLQGQGGWDQPQHF
TGTGCCAGCACCCTTCTCCAAGGCCAAGGGGGCTGGGATCAGCCCCAGCATTTT
>.|TRBV28|TRBJ2-5|.
CASSFPAQETQYF
TGTGCCAGCAGTTTTCCTGCGCAAGAGACCCAGTACTTC
>.|TRBV28|TRBJ2-1|TRBD1
CASSSQGARAYNEQFF
TGTGCCAGCAGTTCCCAGGGGGCACGGGCCTACAATGAGCAGTTCTTC
>.|TRBV18|TRBJ2-1|.
CASSPRVAGEQFF
TGTGCCAGCTCACCACGCGTCGCGGGTGAGCAGTTCTTC
>.|TRBV16|TRBJ2-6|.
CASSQHSGKSSGANVLTF
TGTGCCAGCAGCCAACATTCAGGGAAATCTTCTGGGGCCAACGTCCTGACTTTC
>once|TRBV28|TRBJ1-1|.
CASSLTQGGDTEAFF
TGTGCCAGCAGTCTAACACAGGGTGGGGACACTGAAGCTTTCTTT
>.|TRBV21-1|TRBJ2-1|.
CASSSRMNEQFF
TGTGCCAGCAGCTCCCGTATGAATGAGCAGTTCTTC
>.|TRBV23-1|TRBJ1-4|TRBD1
CASSLSRDRPRNEKLFF
TGCGCCAGCAGTCTTTCAAGGGACAGGCCTCGGAATGAAAAACTGTTTTTT
>.|TRBV28|TRBJ2-7|.
CASSLVSGAYEQYF
TGTGCCAGCAGTTTGGTTAGCGGCGCCTACGAGCAGTACTTC
>once|TRBV2|TRBJ2-1|.
CASSGVLSNEQFF
TGTGCCAGCAGTGGCGTGCTCTCCAATGAGCAGTTCTTC
>.|TRBV6-2/TRBV6-3|TRBJ2-5|.
CASSWGTSILQETQYF
TGTGCCAGCAGCTGGGGGACATCAATTCTTCAAGAGACCCAGTACTTC
>.|TRBV7-2|TRBJ2-5|TRBD2
CASMIRTSAQETQYF
TGTGCCAGCATGATCCGGACTAGCGCCCAAGAGACCCAGTACTTC
>few|TRBV30|TRBJ1-1|.
CAWSGAVGLEAFF
TGTGCCTGGAGTGGGGCAGTGGGGCTTGAAGCTTTCTTT
>.|TRBV4-3|TRBJ1-2|.
CASSGSGFYGYTF
TGCGCCAGCAGCGGATCCGGGTTCTATGGCTACACCTTC